Listed here is a single TCR beta chain. Its target is unknown. This specimen comes from a study of T-cell memory formation after mild COVID-19. Study context: Largely, TCR clusters stayed within a single donor. Notes on the study in general: Those CD4+ clones that contracted were mainly in CM and EM (CD8+ ones in EMRA). CD4+ bias marked clones expanding day 15 to 37, unlike balanced contracting clones. Unconfirmed was the SARS-CoV-2 specificity of second-wave clones that peaked on day 37.

In germline, CDR1 is SGHVS, CDR2 FQNEAQ. Trimming took 2 bases from V and 7 from J, leaving 12 bases between them. The CDR3 is made up of 14 amino acids. TCRdb recomputed calls from the 5' RACE reads with MiXCR, one row per CDR3 protein. The sample carries about 260,000 distinct CDR3 sequences, 7.5% to 9.5% recorded once. The V call is TRBV7-8, the J call TRBJ1-5; D is unclear. Sequences were obtained from PBMCs or a T cell subset sorted from them (not recorded which). The clonotype was recovered from a man aged 18 to 35 who had mild COVID-19 (a few samples of this study predate the infection). Cell type and time point are not known. In nucleotides, the CDR3 is TGTGCCAGCAGCTTATTGAGGGATGGGCAGCCCCAGCATTTT. Translated, it gives CASSLLRDGQPQHF.